The 4 T cell receptor beta chains below were found in one sample sequenced in a study of shared clonotypes between healthy human individuals. Repertoires were generated with immunoSEQ multiplex PCR, while TCRdb's copy carries only in-frame clones and drops some. There are some 2,100,000 clones in the sample; approximately 94% occur only once, and roughly 0.13% lies in the top ten. Material: naive CD4+ T cells sorted from blood. The sample's subset: CD45RA+ positively selected. These receptor sequences come from a man aged 18 to 29 in good health.

This sequence joins TRBV9 and TRBJ2-3; 7 nucleotides match TRBD1. This CDR3 is 14 amino acids long. Germline-derived CDR1 and CDR2 are SGDLS and YYNGEE. Trimming removed 3 bases from V and 4 bases from J; junction bases left unmatched: 5. CDR3 in amino acids: CASSDDRVPDTQYF. The CDR3, as DNA: TGTGCCAGCAGCGACGACAGGGTCCCAGATACGCAGTATTTT.

This clone is a singleton in its sample. CDR3 nucleotide sequence: TGTGCCAGCAGTTACAGGTTGGGGGATACGCAGTATTTT. Translated: CASSYRLGDTQYF. The chain couples TRBV6-5 to TRBJ2-3; D is undetermined. This CDR3 contains 13 residues. Looked up from germline, CDR1 is MNHEY and CDR2 is SVGAGI. V was cut by 2 bases and J by 6 bases, with 9 bases left in between.

This sequence joins TRBV7-2 and TRBJ1-1; maybe TRBD1 (5 bases). Deletions cut 0 bases from V and 2 bases from J, with 10 bases between. The CDR3 runs 15 residues. Germline-derived CDR1 and CDR2 are SGHTA and FQGNSA. The CDR3 coding sequence is TGTGCCAGCAGCTTAGCCAGGGATACAAACACTGAAGCTTTCTTT. Translated: CASSLARDTNTEAFF.

This rearrangement joins TRBV5-1 to TRBJ1-5; 8 nucleotides match TRBD1. Germline CDR1 and CDR2: SGHRS and YFSETQ. V lost 9 bases and J lost 3; bases outside the gene matches: 14. The CDR3 is 16 residues long. CDR3 loop: CANRSRTGKNNQPQHF. The DNA of the CDR3 is TGCGCCAACAGATCGAGGACAGGGAAAAACAATCAGCCCCAGCATTTT. The full variable domain, rest sourced from reference TRBV5-1 and TRBJ1-5, is KAGVTQTPRYLIKTRGQQVTLSCSPISGHRSVSWYQQTPGQGLQFLFEYFSETQRNKGNFPGRFSGRQFSNSRSEMNVSTLELGDSALYLCANRSRTGKNNQPQHFGDGTRLSIL.